The 22 T cell receptor beta chains listed next were all sequenced from one sample in a study of vaccination and CD4 T cells after COVID-19. Cultured CD4+ T cells had their DNA profiled by the Oncomine TCR Beta short-read assay. A single record per CDR3 protein comes from TCRdb applying MiXCR to the PCR reads. The sample shows about 23,000 distinct CDR3 sequences, under 65% of them seen only once. The treatment: roughly 10-day PBMC culture with coronavirus spike peptide pools or control peptides (ViraFEST assay). The antigens these receptors bind are not known. Material for sequencing was CD4+ T cells from blood, cultured in vitro. Receptors originate from a human donor who had recovered from COVID-19.

This clonotype was found a few times. The gene calls are TRBV20-1 and TRBJ2-1, with TRBD2 matching over 7 bases. The CDR3 consists of 13 residues. CDR1 and CDR2 (germline): DFQATT, SNEGSKA (reference sequence). With 6 bases clipped from V and 6 bases from J, the junction kept 8 bases outside the gene matches. CDR3 nucleotide sequence: TGCAGTGCCACTCGGACTAGTCGCAATGAGCAGTTCTTC. This codes for CSATRTSRNEQFF.

The chain employs TRBV6-2 or TRBV6-3 and TRBJ1-1; no clear D gene. Trimming shortened V by 7 bases and J by 7 bases, and 22 bases separated the two germline ends. CDR1 is MNHEY, CDR2 SVGEGT, per germline. The CDR3 sequence is 15 residues long. DNA of the CDR3: TGTGCCAGCACCCTCGTCTTAAGATCAGTTCGTGAAGCTTTCTTT. Protein sequence: CASTLVLRSVREAFF.

This sequence joins TRBV24-1 and TRBJ1-2; unclear D gene. Trimming cost V 9 bases and J 6 bases, with 13 bases left between them. This CDR3 is built from 12 residues. Germline V gene sequence: CDR1 KGHDR, CDR2 SFDVKD. The CDR3, as DNA: TGTGCCACCTGGGTAGAGGGCCATGGCTACACCTTC. Residues: CATWVEGHGYTF.

The CDR3 sequence: CASRPWTERQETQYF. The CDR3 bases are TGTGCCAGCAGACCCTGGACAGAGAGACAAGAGACCCAGTACTTC. The chain employs TRBV6-1 and TRBJ2-5; D is perhaps TRBD1 (6 bases). This CDR3 comprises 15 residues. Trimming took 6 bases from V and 2 from J, leaving 16 bases between them. Per the germline V gene, CDR1 is MNHNS and CDR2 is SASEGT.

The chain carries TRBV27 and TRBJ2-7, with a possible D match to TRBD1 (5 bases). Germline CDR1 MNHEY, CDR2 SMNVEV (reference sequence). V gave up 2 bases and J gave up 6 bases, with 11 bases separating them. There are 13 residues in the CDR3. The CDR3: CASSLRPRGEQYF. CDR3 sequence (DNA): TGTGCCAGCAGTTTAAGGCCTAGGGGCGAGCAGTACTTC.

The V and J genes are TRBV24-1 and TRBJ1-4, with 10 bases identical to TRBD1. Germline V gives CDR1 KGHDR, CDR2 SFDVKD. The CDR3 is 18 amino acids. Trimming took 0 bases from V and 7 from J; bases not matched to a gene: 10. CDR3 nucleotide sequence: TGTGCCACCAGTGATTTGGCTCCGAGGGACAGGGGTTTTGAAAAACTGTTTTTT. It specifies CATSDLAPRDRGFEKLFF.

CDR3 nucleotide sequence: TGTGCCATCAGTGAGTCGCTCTCCGGGGAGCAGTACTTC. It yields the protein CAISESLSGEQYF. The V and J genes are TRBV10-3 and TRBJ2-1; D call uncertain. The J call may be wrong; the DNA end is better matched by TRBJ2-7. The germline V gene encodes CDR1 ENHRY and CDR2 SYGVKD. The CDR3 is 13 residues long.

The V and J genes are TRBV10-3 and TRBJ1-2; 7 nucleotides match TRBD1. J was trimmed by 3 bases and V by 4 bases; bases with no gene match: 8. The CDR3 length is 15 residues. In germline, CDR1 is ENHRY, CDR2 SYGVKD. The CDR3 sequence: CAISGDRNFDYGYTF. The CDR3, as DNA: TGTGCCATCAGTGGGGACAGAAACTTCGACTATGGCTACACCTTC.

CDR3: CASSLARGAEAFF. In DNA form, the CDR3 reads TGTGCCAGCAGTTTAGCAAGAGGGGCTGAAGCTTTCTTT. J is TRBJ1-1 and V is TRBV12-3 or TRBV12-4, with D possibly TRBD1 on 5 matching bases. V dropped 0 bases and J dropped 6 bases, with 8 bases sitting between them. This CDR3 comprises 13 residues.

In its sample, this clonotype was seen once. This CDR3 reads CASSNRDREYF. DNA for the CDR3: TGTGCCAGCAGTAACCGGGACCGCGAGTACTTC. V usage is TRBV27 and J usage is TRBJ2-7; D may be TRBD1 or TRBD2 (5 bases each). Trimming pared 5 bases from V and 11 bases from J, leaving 13 bases between. The CDR3 runs to 11 residues. CDR1 and CDR2 from the germline V gene are MNHEY and SMNVEV (reference sequence).

The CDR3 is CATSDPSGRRNEQFF. DNA for the CDR3: TGTGCCACCAGTGACCCTAGCGGGAGGCGCAATGAGCAGTTCTTC. The chain links TRBV24-1 to TRBJ2-1, with 11 bases fitting TRBD2. Trimming at V came to 4 bases and at J to 6 bases, leaving 4 bases not matched to a gene. Per germline, CDR1 KGHDR and CDR2 SFDVKD. The CDR3 covers 15 residues.

The chain joins TRBV20-1 to TRBJ1-1; TRBD1 is a possible D gene (5 bases). Trimming shortened V by 4 bases and J by 3 bases, and 15 bases separated the two germline ends. The CDR3 runs to 14 residues. The germline gives CDR1 DFQATT, CDR2 SNEGSKA (reference sequence). CDR3: CSATFGAGDTEAFF. The DNA for the CDR3 is TGCAGTGCTACCTTCGGGGCTGGGGACACTGAAGCTTTCTTT.

This rearrangement joins TRBV15 to TRBJ1-5, with 9 bases identical to TRBD1. This CDR3 contains 17 residues. With 3 bases clipped from V and 4 bases from J, the junction kept 10 bases outside the gene matches. Germline CDR1 reads LNHNV; CDR2 reads YYDKDF (reference sequence). The CDR3 is CATSSRDRELSNQPQHF. Here the CDR3 DNA reads TGTGCCACCAGCAGCCGGGACAGGGAACTGTCTAATCAGCCCCAGCATTTT.

In its sample, this clonotype was seen once. The V call is TRBV6-5, the J call TRBJ1-4; 8 positions agree with TRBD1. V shed 4 bases and J 0 bases; nucleotides not matched to a gene: 4. In germline, CDR1 is MNHEY, CDR2 SVGAGI. The length of the CDR3 is 16 residues. In DNA form, the CDR3 reads TGTGCCAGCAGTTTCCCGGGACAGGCAACTAATGAAAAACTGTTTTTT. It translates to CASSFPGQATNEKLFF.

This clonotype was found once. J is TRBJ2-7 and V is TRBV29-1, with 8 bases fitting TRBD2. The CDR3 is made up of 15 amino acids. CDR1 and CDR2 from the germline V gene are SQVTM and ANQGSEA. V trimming: 5 bases; J trimming: 5 bases; junction bases outside the gene matches: 14. CDR3 loop: CSVLGGPGGPHEQYF. In DNA, the CDR3 is TGCAGCGTTTTGGGCGGGCCGGGGGGGCCCCACGAGCAGTACTTC.

The gene calls are TRBV6-9 and TRBJ2-1; 9 nucleotides line up with TRBD1. J gave up 4 bases and V 0 bases, and 16 bases lay outside the gene matches. This CDR3 comprises 20 residues. The germline V gene has CDR1 MNHGY and CDR2 SVAAGI. The CDR3 region has the DNA TGTGCCAGCAGTTATTCCCCAACCCCCGCGGACAGGGGCAATTACAATGAGCAGTTCTTC. Residues: CASSYSPTPADRGNYNEQFF.

Only one count was recorded for this clonotype. The chain couples TRBV28 to TRBJ1-1, with D hard to call. Per the germline V gene, CDR1 is MDHEN and CDR2 is SYDVKM. This CDR3 is built from 12 residues. V was cut by 3 bases and J by 3 bases, with 5 bases left in between. The CDR3 loop is CASSFGYTEAFF. In nucleotides, the CDR3 is TGTGCCAGCAGTTTCGGGTACACTGAAGCTTTCTTT.

This chain uses TRBV20-1 with TRBJ2-7, with 7 bases identical to TRBD2. Germline-derived CDR1 and CDR2 are DFQATT and SNEGSKA (reference sequence). J gave up 0 bases and V 6 bases, and 5 bases lay outside the gene matches. This CDR3 has 13 residues. CDR3 bases: TGCAGTGCCCGGTGGGAGGGCTCCTACGAGCAGTACTTC. This translates into CSARWEGSYEQYF.

This clonotype was recorded a few times. V is TRBV6-1 and J is TRBJ1-2; D perhaps matches TRBD1 (6 bases). V was clipped by 7 bases and J by 2 bases, with 11 bases between them. The CDR3 has 13 residues. Germline loops: CDR1 MNHNS, CDR2 SASEGT. The CDR3 here is CASIPGGNYGYTF. CDR3 coding DNA: TGTGCCAGCATCCCGGGGGGCAACTATGGCTACACCTTC.

V and J are TRBV12-3 or TRBV12-4 and TRBJ2-5; D unresolved. The CDR3 covers 11 residues. The V gene lost 3 bases and the J gene lost 5 bases, with 4 bases spanning the gap. CDR3 residues: CASSFVETQYF. CDR3 in DNA: TGTGCCAGCAGTTTCGTGGAGACCCAGTACTTC.

V usage is TRBV25-1 and J usage is TRBJ2-4; 8 bases agree with TRBD1. Germline V gives CDR1 MGHDK, CDR2 SYGVNS. Trimming at V came to 1 base and at J to 0 bases, leaving 11 bases not matched to a gene. This CDR3 has 19 residues. CDR3: CASSESRTGSLLAKNIQYF. The CDR3 coding sequence is TGTGCCAGCAGTGAATCCCGGACAGGGTCACTTCTAGCCAAAAACATTCAGTACTTC.

The chain combines TRBV15 with TRBJ1-2, with D tentatively TRBD1 (5 bases). Per germline, CDR1 LNHNV and CDR2 YYDKDF (reference sequence). The V gene lost 2 bases and the J gene lost 6 bases, with 16 bases spanning the gap. This CDR3 has 15 amino acids. Written as DNA, the CDR3 is TGTGCCACCAGCAGACCGAAGGCAGGACAAGATGGCTACACCTTC. Its protein product is CATSRPKAGQDGYTF.